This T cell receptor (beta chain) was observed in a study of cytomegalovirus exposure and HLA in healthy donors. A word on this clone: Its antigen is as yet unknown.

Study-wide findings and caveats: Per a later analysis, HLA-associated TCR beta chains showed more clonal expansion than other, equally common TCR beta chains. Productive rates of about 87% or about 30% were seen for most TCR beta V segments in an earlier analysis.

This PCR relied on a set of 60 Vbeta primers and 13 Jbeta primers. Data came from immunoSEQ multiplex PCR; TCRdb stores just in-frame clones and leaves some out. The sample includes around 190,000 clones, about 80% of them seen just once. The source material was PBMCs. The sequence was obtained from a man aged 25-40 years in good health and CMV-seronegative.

CDR3 residues: CASSSDRGSGNQPQHF. In DNA form, the CDR3 reads TGTGCCAGCAGTTCCGACAGGGGATCGGGCAATCAGCCCCAGCATTTT. The V gene is TRBV27, the J gene TRBJ1-5, with 8 nucleotides matching TRBD1. This CDR3 region has 16 residues. Trimming took 4 bases from V and 2 from J; bases not matched to a gene: 7. Germline-derived CDR1 and CDR2 are MNHEY and SMNVEV (reference sequence).